These 7 T cell receptor beta chains originate from one sample sequenced in a study of T-cell reconstitution after alpha-beta-depleted transplantation in children. Unique molecular identifiers were used in preparing the TCRbeta library. TCRdb independently ran MiXCR on the PCR reads; one entry per CDR3 protein. The profile covers approximately 400,000 distinct CDR3 sequences, with about a tenth appearing a single time and roughly 6% taken by the ten largest. The source was PBMCs from the stem cell graft donor, collected from the stem cell graft. The receptor set was obtained from a human donor who donated a stem cell graft to a child with acute myeloid leukemia.

This clonotype occurred a few times. This chain links TRBV5-5 with TRBJ2-6; weak D call: TRBD1 (6 bases). Germline-derived CDR1 and CDR2 are SGHKS and YYEKEE (reference sequence). Trimming took off 4 bases at V and 0 bases at J, with 11 bases between the two ends. This CDR3 region has 16 residues. For the CDR3, the DNA is TGTGCCAGCAGCCTCGGACAGCCCTCTGGGGCCAACGTCCTGACTTTC. Translated, it gives CASSLGQPSGANVLTF.

V is TRBV10-3 and J is TRBJ1-1; the D is unclear. Trimming removed 6 bases from V and 2 bases from J, with 13 bases in between. The CDR3 spans 14 residues. CDR1 and CDR2 from the germline V gene are ENHRY and SYGVKD. DNA for the CDR3: TGTGCCATCAGGGTCTCAGGACTCAACACTGAAGCTTTCTTT. It specifies CAIRVSGLNTEAFF.

This clonotype has at least ten counts. The chain joins TRBV5-6 to TRBJ2-7; no clear D gene. This CDR3 spans 13 amino acids. Trimming pared 1 base from V and 6 bases from J, leaving 11 bases between. Looked up from germline, CDR1 is SGHDT and CDR2 is YYEEEE. The CDR3 region has the DNA TGTGCCAGCAGCTTGTTCCCAGCGTCCGAGCAGTACTTC. Its translation is CASSLFPASEQYF.

This clonotype counts as medium-sized. This chain joins TRBV29-1 and TRBJ1-1; D perhaps matches TRBD1 (5 bases). Germline loops: CDR1 SQVTM, CDR2 ANQGSEA. The CDR3 runs to 12 residues. Between the trimmed V and J ends, which lost 7 bases and 4 bases, there was a span of 13 bases. CDR3 region: CSAPLQGTEAFF. The CDR3 DNA reads TGCAGCGCGCCACTCCAGGGCACTGAAGCTTTCTTT.

As concerns this clonotype: A much larger clone sits a single nucleotide away, making a read error possible. This sequence joins TRBV20-1 and TRBJ2-5, with D unresolved. The CDR3 has 15 residues. Germline CDR1 is DFQATT and CDR2 is SNEGSKA (reference sequence). The CDR3 sequence: CCARDVVGQQEAQYF. Written as DNA, the CDR3 is TGCTGTGCTAGAGATGTCGTGGGCCAGCAAGAGGCCCAGTACTTC.

This clonotype was detected only a few times. V and J are TRBV5-1 and TRBJ2-3, with TRBD1 identical over 7 bases. V was clipped by 4 bases and J by 6 bases; unmatched bases: 14. The CDR3 sequence is 16 residues long. Germline lookup yields CDR1 SGHRS and CDR2 YFSETQ. The CDR3 protein is CASSLGTADVSDTQYF. The CDR3 nucleotides read TGCGCCAGCAGCCTCGGGACAGCCGATGTAAGCGATACGCAGTATTTT.

The rearrangement joins TRBV10-1 to TRBJ1-4, with a possible D match to TRBD1 (6 bases). The CDR3 covers 17 residues. The germline V gene encodes CDR1 WNHNN and CDR2 SYGVQD (reference sequence). V dropped 6 bases and J dropped 4 bases, with 21 bases sitting between them. This CDR3 is CASRKHPGTSHNEKLFF. Here the CDR3 DNA reads TGCGCCAGCAGGAAGCACCCCGGGACATCCCATAATGAAAAACTGTTTTTT.